This T cell receptor beta chain was identified during a study of OX40 agonist ivuxolimab in advanced cancers. Some background on the complete study: Ivuxolimab was a fully human IgG2 agonistic monoclonal antibody targeting the costimulatory receptor OX40 (CD134). Intravenous ivuxolimab was administered to patients every 2 weeks at six dose levels: 0.01, 0.1, 0.3, 1.5, 3 and 10 mg/kg. Of the 50 to 55 dose-escalation patients, hepatocellular carcinoma was present in approximately 20, melanoma in roughly 15, renal cell carcinoma in 9 and head and neck cancer in 9. The dose-escalation cohort was about 86% male with a mean age of roughly 60 years, ranging from about 23 to 85. Patients were allowed to have had prior anti-PD-1, anti-PD-L1 or anti-CTLA-4 therapy, and around 43% of the dose-escalation patients had been treated with checkpoint inhibitors. Three dose-escalation patients achieved partial responses, one with hepatocellular carcinoma and two with cutaneous melanoma. Peripheral TCRbeta sequencing was intended to test whether TCR sequence diversity was altered and clonal T-cell expansion was caused by ivuxolimab. The paper reports the monotherapy dose-escalation portion (N ≈ 50 patients) of the phase I ivuxolimab trial. What the work shows at the level of the full study, not this receptor alone: Low levels of normalized T-cell clonal expansion were also seen in some patients who did not respond. After ivuxolimab, more expanded clones were found on average in CD8+ T cells than in CD4+ T cells. The antigen specificity of the peripheral T cells that underwent clonal expansion was not determined. In the 0.1-3.0 mg/kg groups, partial responders were among the patients with the lowest normalized peripheral clonal expansion, particularly in CD8+ T cells. Clonal expansion of both CD4+ and CD8+ blood T cells was observed from baseline to week 6 at doses 0.1 to 3.0 mg/kg.

Note on this clone: Its antigen is not yet known. No base-level quality is on record; no much larger clone is a single base apart.

Patients with a history of autoimmune disease or receiving systemic immunosuppression were excluded from the trial. Peripheral blood for TCR sequencing was drawn from every dose cohort at baseline, at cycle 4 day 1 and at cycle 7 day 1. Samples came from an open-label, multicenter, first-in-human phase I dose-escalation trial of ivuxolimab. Adults with locally advanced or metastatic melanoma, renal cell, hepatocellular, or head and neck squamous cell carcinoma were enrolled in the trial. Before TCR sequencing, CD4+ and CD8+ T cells were separately sorted from peripheral blood. Genomic DNA was isolated from the sorted cells so that the TCRbeta CDR3 region could be sequenced. The immunoSEQ Assay was used to sequence the TCRbeta CDR3 regions. Entries here come from immuneACCESS through TCRdb and include only in-frame sequences with V and J called. Some clones fail to appear in such tables; in the studies checked, an unresolved V gene covers under half of the shortfall, and the cause of the remainder is unknown. The sample table shows more than 55,000 clones, and roughly 85% are seen once. About 1% of the sample comes from the top ten.

The sequence came from an adult with an advanced solid tumor such as melanoma, head and neck, liver or kidney cancer. This specimen was CD4+ or CD8+ T cells sorted from blood, taken in a trial of the OX40 agonist ivuxolimab.

At the DNA level, the sequence is TGTGCCAGCAGCTACGGACTAGCGGGCGTTCTCTTTCCCGAGCAGTACTTC. Its protein is CASSYGLAGVLFPEQYF. The rearranged segments are TRBV5-6 and TRBJ2-7, with TRBD2 matching 11 junction bases. Spanning cysteine to phenylalanine, the CDR3 consists of 17 amino acids. Only the CDR3 DNA is retained, 51 bases long and in frame from the first base. Looking up the germline V gene yields CDR1 SGHDT and CDR2 YYEEEE. For this chain, trimming is 3 bases at the V end and 6 bases at the J end, and the number of junction bases without a gene match is 14. The reference TRBV5-6 and TRBJ2-7 proteins fill in what lies around the CDR3, so the full variable domain reads DAGVTQSPTHLIKTRGQQVTLRCSPKSGHDTVSWYQQALGQGPQFIFQYYEEEERQRGNFPDRFSGHQFPNYSSELNVNALLLGDSALYLCASSYGLAGVLFPEQYFGPGTRLTVT.